This TCR beta chain was documented in a study of OX40 agonist ivuxolimab in advanced cancers. Profiling relied on immunoSEQ multiplex PCR, and the TCRdb table lists in-frame clones only, not all of them. The table shows some 33,000 clones, with roughly 74% occurring only once. V dropped 6 bases and J dropped 0 bases, with 11 bases sitting between them. The CDR3 extends over 14 amino acids. Germline V gene sequence: CDR1 WSHSY, CDR2 SAAADI. Study-wide results and caveats: At 0.1-3.0 mg/kg, partial responders had clonal expansion among the lowest observed.

Of note for this clone: What it binds is not known.

V is TRBV10-2 and J is TRBJ1-1; TRBD1 might be the D (5 bases). The material was CD4+ or CD8+ T cells sorted from blood, obtained in a trial of the OX40 agonist ivuxolimab. The receptor's source is an adult with an advanced solid tumor such as melanoma, head and neck, liver or kidney cancer. CDR3 protein: CASRDRRLNTEAFF. CDR3 bases: TGCGCCAGCAGAGACAGACGATTGAACACTGAAGCTTTCTTT.